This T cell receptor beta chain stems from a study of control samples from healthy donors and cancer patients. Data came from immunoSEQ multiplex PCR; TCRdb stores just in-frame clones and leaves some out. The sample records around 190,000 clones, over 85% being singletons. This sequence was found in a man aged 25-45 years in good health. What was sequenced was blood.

The CDR3 DNA reads TGTGCCACCAGCAGAGCGTCCGGCTGGGTGGAAGGAAACACCATATATTTT. Translating it yields CATSRASGWVEGNTIYF. This chain links TRBV15 with TRBJ1-3; D unresolved. Germline CDR1 is LNHNV and CDR2 is YYDKDF (reference sequence). This CDR3 has 17 residues. Trimming took off 1 base at V and 4 bases at J, with 17 bases between the two ends.